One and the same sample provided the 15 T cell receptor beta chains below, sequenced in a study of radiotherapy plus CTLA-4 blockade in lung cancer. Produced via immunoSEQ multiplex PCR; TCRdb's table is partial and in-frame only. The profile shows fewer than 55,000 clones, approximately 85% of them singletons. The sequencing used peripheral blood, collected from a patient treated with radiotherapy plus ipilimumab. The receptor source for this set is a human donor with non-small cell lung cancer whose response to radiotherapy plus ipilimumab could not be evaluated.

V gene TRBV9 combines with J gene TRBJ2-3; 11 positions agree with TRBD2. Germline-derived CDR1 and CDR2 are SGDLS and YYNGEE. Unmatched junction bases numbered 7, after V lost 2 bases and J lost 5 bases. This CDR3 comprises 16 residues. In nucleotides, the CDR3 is TGTGCCAGCAGCGTCGGTAGCGGGAGGGGGGGAGATACGCAGTATTTT. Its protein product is CASSVGSGRGGDTQYF. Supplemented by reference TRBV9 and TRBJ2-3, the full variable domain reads DSGVTQTPKHLITATGQRVTLRCSPRSGDLSVYWYQQSLDQGLQFLIQYYNGEERAKGNILERFSAQQFPDLHSELNLSSLELGDSALYFCASSVGSGRGGDTQYFGPGTRLTVL.

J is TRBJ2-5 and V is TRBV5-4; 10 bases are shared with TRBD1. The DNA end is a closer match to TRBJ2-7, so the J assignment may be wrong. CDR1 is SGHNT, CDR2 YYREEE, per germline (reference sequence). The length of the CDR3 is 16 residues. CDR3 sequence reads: CASSLPGTGVPYEQYF. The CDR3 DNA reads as TGTGCCAGCAGCTTGCCCGGGACAGGGGTCCCCTACGAGCAGTACTTC.

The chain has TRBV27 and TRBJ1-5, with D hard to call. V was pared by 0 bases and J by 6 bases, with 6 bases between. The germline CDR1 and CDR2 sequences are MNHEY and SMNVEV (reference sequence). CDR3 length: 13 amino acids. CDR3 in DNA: TGTGCCAGCAGTTTATCGGGAGGTCAGCCCCAGCATTTT. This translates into CASSLSGGQPQHF.

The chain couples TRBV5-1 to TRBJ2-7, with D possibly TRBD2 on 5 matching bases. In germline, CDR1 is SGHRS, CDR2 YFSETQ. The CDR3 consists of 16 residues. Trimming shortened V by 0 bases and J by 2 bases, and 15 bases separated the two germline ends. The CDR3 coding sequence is TGCGCCAGCAGCTTGGGGGTCAAGCGGCTAGCCTACGAGCAGTACTTC. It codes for CASSLGVKRLAYEQYF.

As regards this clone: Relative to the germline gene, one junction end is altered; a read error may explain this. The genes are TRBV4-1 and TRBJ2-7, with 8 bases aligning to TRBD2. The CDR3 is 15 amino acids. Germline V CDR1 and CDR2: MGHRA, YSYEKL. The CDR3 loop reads CASSQVASGPYGQYF. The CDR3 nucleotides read TGCGCCAGCAGCCAAGTGGCTAGCGGGCCTTACGGGCAGTACTTC.

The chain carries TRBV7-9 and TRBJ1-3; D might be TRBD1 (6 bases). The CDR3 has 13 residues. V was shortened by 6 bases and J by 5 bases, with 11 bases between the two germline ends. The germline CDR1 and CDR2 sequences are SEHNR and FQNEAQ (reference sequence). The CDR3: CASSQQGRNTIYF. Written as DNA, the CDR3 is TGTGCCAGCAGTCAACAGGGAAGAAACACCATATATTTT.

The DNA for the CDR3 is TGTGCCAGCAGTTTTCTAGCGGGAGGGCCCGATGGGGCCAACGTCCTGACTTTC. Its translation: CASSFLAGGPDGANVLTF. The chain couples TRBV27 to TRBJ2-6; 12 bases fit TRBD2. Per germline, CDR1 MNHEY and CDR2 SMNVEV (reference sequence). CDR3 length: 18 amino acids. Trimming cost V 3 bases and J 3 bases; bases outside gene matches: 6.

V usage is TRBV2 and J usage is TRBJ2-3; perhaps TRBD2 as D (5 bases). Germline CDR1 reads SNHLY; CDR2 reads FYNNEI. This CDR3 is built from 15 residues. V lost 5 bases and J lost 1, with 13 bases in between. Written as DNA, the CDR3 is TGTGCCAGCAGTCCCCTTTTCGGGGGCACAGATACGCAGTATTTT. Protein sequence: CASSPLFGGTDTQYF.

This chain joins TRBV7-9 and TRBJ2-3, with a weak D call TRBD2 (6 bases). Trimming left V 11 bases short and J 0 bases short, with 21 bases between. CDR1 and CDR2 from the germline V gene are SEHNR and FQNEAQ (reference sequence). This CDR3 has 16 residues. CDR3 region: CAGGLAGKPSTDTQYF. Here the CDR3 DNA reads TGTGCCGGGGGGTTAGCAGGGAAACCTAGCACAGATACGCAGTATTTT. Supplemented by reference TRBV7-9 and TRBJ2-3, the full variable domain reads DTGVSQNPRHKITKRGQNVTFRCDPISEHNRLYWYRQTLGQGPEFLTYFQNEAQLEKSRLLSDRFSAERPKGSFSTLEIQRTEQGDSAMYLCAGGLAGKPSTDTQYFGPGTRLTVL.

The CDR3 DNA reads as TGCGCCAGCAGCTTTACAGGGATTTCGGATACGCAGTATTTT. As protein: CASSFTGISDTQYF. The chain employs TRBV5-1 and TRBJ2-3; possible D gene TRBD1, 6 bases. The CDR3 is 14 residues long. CDR1 and CDR2 from the germline V gene are SGHRS and YFSETQ. V gave up 2 bases and J gave up 6 bases, with 13 bases separating them.

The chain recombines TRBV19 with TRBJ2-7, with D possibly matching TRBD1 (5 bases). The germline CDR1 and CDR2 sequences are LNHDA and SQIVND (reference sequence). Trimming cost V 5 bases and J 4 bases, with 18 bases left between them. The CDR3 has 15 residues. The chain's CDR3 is CASSFTLGANYEQYF. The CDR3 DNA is TGTGCCAGTAGTTTTACCCTTGGGGCTAATTACGAGCAGTACTTC.

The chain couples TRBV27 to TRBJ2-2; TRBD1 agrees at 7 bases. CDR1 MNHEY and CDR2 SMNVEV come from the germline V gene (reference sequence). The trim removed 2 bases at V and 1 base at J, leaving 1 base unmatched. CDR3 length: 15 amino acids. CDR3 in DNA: TGTGCCAGCAGTTTAGGACAGGTGAACACCGGGGAGCTGTTTTTT. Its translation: CASSLGQVNTGELFF.

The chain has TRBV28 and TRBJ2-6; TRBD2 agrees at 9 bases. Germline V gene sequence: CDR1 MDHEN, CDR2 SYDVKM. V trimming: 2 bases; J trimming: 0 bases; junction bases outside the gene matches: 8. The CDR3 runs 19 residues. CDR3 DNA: TGTGCCAGCAGTTTAGATCGGCTAGCGGGAACCTCTGGGGCCAACGTCCTGACTTTC. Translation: CASSLDRLAGTSGANVLTF.

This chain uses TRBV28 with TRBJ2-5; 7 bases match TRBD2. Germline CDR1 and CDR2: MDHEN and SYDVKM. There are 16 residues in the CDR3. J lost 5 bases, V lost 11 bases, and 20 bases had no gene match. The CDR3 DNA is TGTGCCCTCAGCGAGGCCCGCCGCGGGAGAGGGGAGACCCAGTACTTC. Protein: CALSEARRGRGETQYF.

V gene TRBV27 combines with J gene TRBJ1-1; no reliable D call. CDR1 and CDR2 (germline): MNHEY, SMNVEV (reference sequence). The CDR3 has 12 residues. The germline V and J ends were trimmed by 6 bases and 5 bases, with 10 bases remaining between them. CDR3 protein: CASSRLGTEAFF. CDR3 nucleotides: TGTGCCAGCAGCCGACTAGGAACTGAAGCTTTCTTT.